The subject of this entry is one TCR beta chain. Its antigen target is currently unknown. No much larger clone is present one base from it, and per-base qualities are unavailable. The CDR3 numbers 18 residues from cysteine through phenylalanine. Of the read, only the CDR3 DNA is kept; its 54 bases are in frame from base 1. Trimming takes 6 bases from V and 5 bases from J, and the germline ends sit 25 bases apart. In total, 630 or so healthy bone marrow donors made up the cohort. At the time of sampling, every cohort member was nominally healthy, though immune exposures that went unrecorded were likely present. The donor was CMV seronegative and belonged to the group of 352 seronegative cohort members. A peripheral blood sample was collected from each donor, and TCR beta sequencing was performed on peripheral blood mononuclear cells. The Qiagen DNeasy Blood Extraction Kit was used to extract genomic DNA from the blood cell samples.

The sample originates from a study of cytomegalovirus exposure and HLA in healthy donors (dated by TCRdb to about 2017). About the full investigation: An earlier analysis of some 600 of the donors reported around 280 Gb of sequence data and 117 million unique TCR beta sequences obtained from around 180 million T cells. Along with the approximately 620-subject first cohort, a separate validation cohort of over a hundred different subjects was used. To predict cytomegalovirus infection status, the study brought together high-throughput TCR immunosequencing, statistical association of individual TCRs with disease status, and machine learning. To study patterns of TCR occurrence, a later analysis re-analyzed previously published TCR beta repertoires from 666 donors and added high-resolution HLA genotyping. The study aimed to test whether signatures of past pathogen exposure could be identified by cataloging public T cell receptors. All discovery cohort repertoires had been generated on a single sequencing platform. Donor age, sex, ethnicity and CMV serostatus were collected together with the repertoire data. Because of strong linkage in the cohort, five DR-DQ haplotypes were treated as single units for association and clustering. The number of donors typed differed by locus, with roughly 620-630 for A, B, C, DRB1 and DQB1, roughly 550 for DQA1, nearly 610 for DPA1, and around 430 for DPB1. A later genetic analysis took genome-wide SNP genotypes for about 55% of the 666 donors and used that subset as a discovery cohort. Among the roughly 380 genotyped donors, approximately 82% belonged to the genetic ancestry cluster associated with self-reported Caucasian donors. Using immunosequencing, the study profiled T cell repertoires from approximately 700 subjects and related those repertoires to cytomegalovirus serostatus. An early release that covered approximately 600 HLA-typed donors contained approximately 300 gigabases of sequencing data and roughly 84 million unique TCR sequences. Among a few hundred genotyped donors of the cohort, an average of about 240,000 unique TCR beta nucleotide sequences were sequenced per donor, about a sixth of them non-productive. To decide whether each TCR beta V gene segment behaved as functional or pseudogenic, an earlier analysis of some 570 of the donors relied on high-throughput TCR beta sequencing. The later analysis used no new phenotypic data to find candidate immune exposures, relying instead on TCR beta sequences and their occurrence across donors. Both class I and class II loci were covered by HLA typing, at four-digit resolution.

The library was built by means of the immunoSEQ multiplex PCR assay. For the multiplex PCR, a mixture combining 60 forward primers for TCR Vbeta segments and 13 reverse primers for TCR Jbeta segments was used. A multiplex PCR assay on genomic DNA amplified the CDR3 region of rearranged TCR beta genes. Amplified TCR beta libraries were sequenced as 87-base-pair reads on the Illumina HiSeq System. In the original analysis: In a later analysis, around 80 million unique TCR beta chains were counted across the approximately 620 repertoires, and roughly 11 million of these chains were shared by at least two donors. Raw reads were error-corrected and collapsed into unique sequences by a nearest-neighbor algorithm in which closely related sequences were merged to remove PCR and sequencing errors. Alignment of CDR3 sequences to IMGT reference sequences was used to assign V, D and J gene segments. For a sequence to be retained, a match of at least six nucleotides was required to both a V gene segment and a J gene segment. Rearrangements were classified as productive when the CDR3 lacked stop codons and remained in frame with V and J, and all other rearrangements were classified as non-productive. CDR3 was defined according to IMGT convention as the region running from the second conserved V-encoded cysteine to the conserved J-encoded phenylalanine. Sequences without an unambiguous match to a single V gene segment were excluded from the earlier analysis of several hundred of the donors. An earlier analysis of several hundred of the donors called V segments functional above 56.7% productive rearrangements and segregating when the between-donor standard deviation exceeded 5%. A statistical classification framework was built for diagnosing cytomegalovirus status from the catalog of TCR beta chain sequences. In a later analysis, TCR nucleotide sequences were compared against IMGT/GENE-DB human TR gene sequences so that V and J genes could be assigned. Using the TCRdist pipeline, a later analysis assigned CDR3 sequences along with most-parsimonious VDJ recombination scenarios. In a later analysis, every TCR beta chain was defined by the combination of its CDR3 amino acid sequence and its V-gene family, and reads without a unique V-gene family were dropped. A later analysis removed 592 highly shared, low-generation-probability nucleotide sequences to deal with suspected cross-contamination and a sequencing artifact. In a later analysis, a clonal expansion index was calculated for each public chain from normalized within-repertoire ranks of inferred template counts. Generation probabilities in a later analysis came from a VDJ recombination model fitted to out-of-frame rearrangements, and those results were checked against IGoR. In a later analysis, TCR-TCR, TCR-HLA and TCR-CMV co-occurrence was scored with hypergeometric tests, and a repertoire-size bias correction was applied to TCR pairs. False discovery rates were estimated in a later analysis by permuting HLA or CMV assignments 20 times. A later analysis grouped co-occurring TCRs with DBSCAN, adding TCRdist sequence similarity when clustering within HLA-allele-positive subsets. Co-occurrence clustering excluded repertoires with fewer than 30,000 or more than 120,000 public chains, plus five with anomalous nucleotide sharing. Drawn from immuneACCESS, this table holds only the in-frame rearrangements with V and J called that TCRdb kept. Clones are partly lost; checked studies trace under half to an unresolved V gene and leave the rest unexplained. The DNA gave D and trimming, while V, J and clone size come from that table. This sample holds approximately 160,000 clones; more than 80% were observed only once. Roughly 2% of the sample is taken by the ten largest.

General study outcomes and caveats: A cluster of highly shared sequence variants was judged likely to be a technical artifact of the sequencing pipeline. The 87-base-pair reads could not distinguish some IMGT-functional V segments, including TRBV6-2 and TRBV6-3, so those segments were excluded. A further reported finding was that TCR beta sequences accurately predicted the HLA-A and HLA-B alleles for most subjects in the first cohort. In the study, approximately 150 TCR beta chains were listed as associated with cytomegalovirus. Three of the identified cytomegalovirus-associated TCR beta chains were confirmed in vitro to be specific for cytomegalovirus antigens. Correlated functional status among segregating V segments might reflect linkage disequilibrium, but an unknown experimental factor could not be ruled out. According to a later analysis, parvovirus B19, influenza, CMV and Epstein-Barr virus appeared linked to several top co-occurrence clusters. According to a later analysis, TCR association rates differed among HLA loci, with DRB1 alleles showing the most associated TCRs and HLA-C alleles showing the fewest. In this cohort, only TCR beta chains were sequenced, and detectable features were limited by the absence of alpha or paired-chain data. Most TCR sequences were seen in very few donors, while some public TCRs were found in many individuals. In a later analysis, most CMV-associated TCR beta chains were found to appear HLA-restricted, with HLA associations seemingly driven largely by CMV exposure. In an earlier analysis of around 500 of the donors, most TCR beta V segments appeared in productive rearrangements about 90% or about 30% of the time, broadly matching IMGT annotations. A later analysis associated about 16,000 TCR beta sequences with specific HLA alleles at a false discovery rate of 0.05. Cytomegalovirus status was reported to be diagnosed by the classifier with high specificity and sensitivity in both the original and validation cohorts. A later genetic analysis associated a missense DCLRE1C variant with V-gene and J-gene trimming of TCR beta chains, and an independent cohort replicated the association. Sequencing depth was assumed to be roughly uniform across donors in the presence/absence analyses, though that assumption may not hold. The authors suggested that the approach could potentially be extended to other disease states and immunological phenotypes. Because counts were too low, about 18 rarely observed V segments, including chromosome 9 orphons, were excluded from the earlier analysis of 587 of the donors. Assigning TCR associations to individual alleles was difficult when HLA alleles, especially DR and DQ, strongly co-occurred. Compared with the roughly 670-donor mean, donors in an Asian-associated ancestry cluster had fewer N-insertions in productive TCRs, according to a later genetic analysis. HLA typing was unavailable for some donors at each locus, so association tests used only the typed subset. Immune exposure information for the cohort was limited to CMV serostatus. Compared with equally common non-associated chains, HLA-associated TCR beta chains in a later analysis were more clonally expanded and had lower generation probabilities.

The chain is assembled from TRBV23-1 and TRBJ2-2; matching of 5 bases hints at TRBD1 as the D gene. TRBV23-1 is given ORF status, its function remaining uncertain. The origin of this receptor is a woman aged 18 to 35 in good health and CMV-seronegative. Material for sequencing was PBMCs. The CDR3 protein: CASRNAGARAIRTGELFF. The nucleotides read TGCGCCAGCAGGAACGCTGGGGCCAGGGCCATCCGTACCGGGGAGCTGTTTTTT.